The subject of this entry is one TCR beta chain. What it recognizes is unknown. This entry is derived from a study of CD8+CD57+ T cells in acquired aplastic anemia. Study-wide context: Sorting CD4+ and CD8+ cells gave DNA averaging about 3.1 ug. General study points: Patient and control CD8+ Simpson's diversity was not significantly different. There were some 30 CD8+ CDR3 sequences that occurred in both patients and controls.

Researchers used genomic DNA as the template to profile TCR beta VDJ and CDR3. TCRdb processed the reads anew with MiXCR; each CDR3 protein has one entry. The data show 100,000 to 150,000 distinct CDR3 sequences, more than 40% seen once. The V end was cut by 11 bases, the J end by 6 bases, with 22 bases between. CDR1 and CDR2 (germline): ENHRY, SYGVKD. This CDR3 has 14 amino acids. The chain uses TRBV10-3 and TRBJ1-2; D is possibly TRBD1 (5 bases). The TCR originated in a human donor in good health, serving as a control. The sequenced material came from sorted CD4+, CD8+, or CD8+CD57+ T cells (not recorded which) from PBMCs. The CDR3 DNA is TGTGCCGTAAACCGGGACTTCGAAATCCATGGCTACACCTTC. This codes for CAVNRDFEIHGYTF.